A single sample gave rise to the 29 T cell receptor beta chains below, sequenced in a study of shared clonotypes between healthy human individuals. Measured with immunoSEQ multiplex PCR; TCRdb has only the in-frame clones, and not every one. The repertoire includes about 1.1 million clones, approximately 75% of them detected once, and more than 0.85% sits in the top ten. The sequenced sample consisted of memory CD4+ T cells from PBMCs. Subset given: CD45RA-negative fraction. The receptors were gathered from a man younger than 35 in good health. Some clones in this sample may be carry-over from other donors' samples.

The J gene is TRBJ2-5, the V gene TRBV2, with 8 nucleotides matching TRBD1. V shed 7 bases and J 0 bases; nucleotides not matched to a gene: 7. This CDR3 has 15 amino acids. Germline V gene sequence: CDR1 SNHLY, CDR2 FYNNEI. CDR3 in DNA: TGTGCCAGCAACATGCAGGGGGCAGACCAAGAGACCCAGTACTTC. It is translated as CASNMQGADQETQYF.

This clone was found a few times. The chain has TRBV2 and TRBJ2-2; D uncertain. V lost 7 bases, J lost 5 bases, and 14 bases lay in between. The germline CDR1 and CDR2 sequences are SNHLY and FYNNEI. The CDR3 loop spans 14 amino acids. This chain's CDR3 is CASTLNMGTGELFF. CDR3 nucleotides: TGTGCCAGCACCTTGAACATGGGTACCGGGGAGCTGTTTTTT.

This clone was seen a single time. The chain employs TRBV2 and TRBJ1-1; 10 bases line up with TRBD1. This CDR3 has 14 residues. Losses at the gene ends were 6 bases for V and 8 bases for J; bases not matched to a gene: 9. CDR1 SNHLY and CDR2 FYNNEI come from the germline V gene. The CDR3 nucleotides are TGTGCCAGCAGGGCCGAGGGGACAGGGGTCGAAGCTTTCTTT. It is translated as CASRAEGTGVEAFF.

This clone was seen a single time. The chain joins TRBV27 to TRBJ2-3; TRBD1 or TRBD2 may be the D gene (6 bases each). The germline V gene encodes CDR1 MNHEY and CDR2 SMNVEV (reference sequence). The ends were cut back, 5 bases at V and 6 bases at J, with 12 bases in the middle. The CDR3 sequence is 13 residues long. The CDR3 protein is CASSTRGADTQYF. CDR3 DNA: TGTGCCAGCAGTACTAGGGGGGCGGATACGCAGTATTTT.

This clone was counted once. A much larger clone differs by one base, so this may be a read error. The rearrangement links TRBV5-1 to TRBJ1-2, with 7 positions matching TRBD1. V lost 4 bases, J lost 4 bases, and 4 bases stayed unmatched. CDR3 length: 13 residues. Germline CDR1 and CDR2: SGHRS and YFSETQ. The CDR3: CASSPGQTYGYTF. The CDR3 DNA sequence: TGCGCCAGCAGCCCGGGACAGACCTATGGCTACACCTTC.

V usage is TRBV4-1 and J usage is TRBJ2-7; 8 nucleotides match TRBD2. The CDR3 is made up of 16 amino acids. J was trimmed by 0 bases and V by 2 bases; bases with no gene match: 6. Germline CDR1 MGHRA, CDR2 YSYEKL. CDR3 in DNA: TGCGCCAGCAGCCAAAGCCTAGCGGGCAGCTCCTACGAGCAGTACTTC. Amino acid sequence: CASSQSLAGSSYEQYF.

The chain employs TRBV5-1 and TRBJ2-5, with 7 bases identical to TRBD2. The germline CDR1 and CDR2 sequences are SGHRS and YFSETQ. The CDR3 consists of 16 residues. With V trimmed by 1 base and J by 5 bases, 11 bases remained unmatched. The CDR3 sequence: CASSLMAGVLGETQYF. CDR3 nucleotide sequence: TGCGCCAGCAGCTTGATGGCGGGAGTGTTAGGGGAGACCCAGTACTTC.

The chain recombines TRBV4-3 with TRBJ2-2; D is uncertain. Trimming pared 1 base from V and 6 bases from J, leaving 9 bases between. The CDR3 sequence is 14 residues long. The V gene's germline CDR1 is LGHNA and CDR2 YSLEER. The CDR3 is CASSQGARPGELFF. The CDR3 DNA reads as TGCGCCAGCAGCCAAGGGGCTAGGCCCGGGGAGCTGTTTTTT.

Turning to this clone: Other DNA sequences in the sample encode the same CDR3. This chain links TRBV5-5 with TRBJ1-4; tentative D call: TRBD1 (6 bases). CDR1 is SGHKS, CDR2 YYEKEE, per germline (reference sequence). The CDR3 consists of 12 residues. With 4 bases removed from V and 8 bases from J, the gap between germline ends came to 9 bases. CDR3 nucleotides: TGTGCCAGCAGCCGAACAGGGGAAAAACTGTTTTTT. Protein sequence: CASSRTGEKLFF.

The rearrangement links TRBV6-6 to TRBJ1-5; D gene unclear. Germline V gene sequence: CDR1 MNHNY, CDR2 SVGAGI (reference sequence). The CDR3 is made up of 16 amino acids. Trimming took off 2 bases at V and 1 base at J, with 12 bases between the two ends. CDR3 sequence: CASSYGEGRSNQPQHF. CDR3 sequence (DNA): TGTGCCAGCAGTTACGGGGAGGGTAGGAGCAATCAGCCCCAGCATTTT.

Note on this clone: An end of the junction differs from the germline gene, which may be a read error. The chain recombines TRBV4-3 with TRBJ1-2, with 9 nucleotides matching TRBD1. The CDR3 has 13 amino acids. The germline CDR1 and CDR2 sequences are LGHNA and YSLEER. This CDR3 reads CASSQDRDRVQGF. As DNA, the CDR3 is TGCGCCAGCAGCCAAGATCGGGACAGGGTGCAAGGCTTC.

This chain links TRBV7-3 with TRBJ2-1; D call uncertain. The germline V gene encodes CDR1 SGHTA and CDR2 FQGTGA. V was shortened by 0 bases and J by 12 bases, with 12 bases between the two germline ends. The CDR3 contains 13 residues. This CDR3 is CASSLTFAAWQFF. The CDR3, as DNA: TGTGCCAGCAGCTTAACGTTCGCCGCCTGGCAGTTCTTC.

CDR3 DNA: TGTGCCAGCAGCTTAGAACCCTTGGGGGGGCAGTATTTT. Its protein is CASSLEPLGGQYF. The gene calls are TRBV7-2 and TRBJ2-3; a possible D gene is TRBD2 (6 bases). Trimming stripped 1 base from V and 11 bases from J, with 13 bases between. CDR1 and CDR2 from the germline V gene are SGHTA and FQGNSA. The CDR3 loop spans 13 amino acids. The full variable domain, rest sourced from reference TRBV7-2 and TRBJ2-3, is GAGVSQSPSNKVTEKGKDVELRCDPISGHTALYWYRQSLGQGLEFLIYFQGNSAPDKSGLPSDRFSAERTGGSVSTLTIQRTQQEDSAVYLCASSLEPLGGQYFGPGTRLTVL.

As for this clone: Other DNA sequences in the sample encode the same CDR3. CDR3 sequence (DNA): TGTGCCATCCGGGACAGCAGCACAGATACGCAGTATTTT. It specifies CAIRDSSTDTQYF. The rearrangement links TRBV10-3 to TRBJ2-3; 7 bases align to TRBD1. Per germline, CDR1 ENHRY and CDR2 SYGVKD. The V segment lost 8 bases and the J segment 0 bases; nucleotides outside the gene matches: 2. The CDR3 has 13 amino acids.

The chain uses TRBV5-1 and TRBJ1-2; TRBD1 matches at 7 bases. With V trimmed by 4 bases and J by 3 bases, 9 bases remained unmatched. Germline V gene lookup returns CDR1 SGHRS and CDR2 YFSETQ. CDR3 length: 15 amino acids. The CDR3 spells CASSQGIDRDYGYTF. The CDR3, as DNA: TGCGCCAGCAGCCAAGGAATAGACAGGGACTATGGCTACACCTTC.

The chain carries TRBV6-1 and TRBJ1-2; tentatively, D is TRBD1 (6 bases). Germline V gene data show CDR1 as MNHNS and CDR2 as SASEGT. CDR3 length: 13 residues. V was shortened by 7 bases and J by 8 bases, with 17 bases between the two germline ends. In nucleotides, the CDR3 is TGTGCCAGCACCGGAACAGGGTTTGCCGGCTACACCTTC. Its protein is CASTGTGFAGYTF.

The chain couples TRBV2 to TRBJ2-4; the match to TRBD1 covers 7 bases. The V gene end was trimmed by 3 bases and the J gene end by 8 bases; junction bases not matched to a gene: 1. Germline CDR1 is SNHLY and CDR2 is FYNNEI. The CDR3 has 12 amino acids. The chain's CDR3 is CASSDRGYIQYF. The CDR3 coding sequence is TGTGCCAGCAGTGACAGGGGGTACATTCAGTACTTC.

This clone occurred a few times. This chain connects TRBV30 to TRBJ1-1, with TRBD1 identical over 9 bases. The ends lost 0 bases at V and 3 bases at J; junction bases unmatched: 14. Per the germline V gene, CDR1 is GTSNPN and CDR2 is SVGIG (reference sequence). This CDR3 contains 18 residues. The CDR3, as DNA: TGTGCCTGGAGTGTCAAACAACTACGGGACAGGGTATACACTGAAGCTTTCTTT. It is translated as CAWSVKQLRDRVYTEAFF.

The gene calls are TRBV6-5 and TRBJ1-4; D gene uncertain. This CDR3 has 14 amino acids. Germline V gives CDR1 MNHEY, CDR2 SVGAGI. V lost 7 bases and J lost 8, with 17 bases in between. In DNA form, the CDR3 reads TGTGCCAGCACCAAGACGAGGGCGGACGAAAAACTGTTTTTT. Translating gives CASTKTRADEKLFF.

The chain has TRBV11-2 and TRBJ2-2; TRBD1 aligns across 7 bases. The V gene end was trimmed by 5 bases and the J gene end by 5 bases; junction bases not matched to a gene: 11. Germline V lookup: CDR1 SGHAT, CDR2 FQNNGV. This CDR3 comprises 16 residues. The CDR3 nucleotides read TGTGCCAGCAGCCCAATATCAGGGGGAAGTACCGGGGAGCTGTTTTTT. Translation gives CASSPISGGSTGELFF.

The CDR3 coding sequence is TGCGCCAGCAGCTTCACAGGGGGCATCGATGGAAACACCATATATTTT. Protein: CASSFTGGIDGNTIYF. V and J are TRBV5-1 and TRBJ1-3; 9 nucleotides match TRBD1. The CDR3 has 16 residues. With V trimmed by 2 bases and J by 3 bases, 6 bases remained unmatched. Germline V gene data show CDR1 as SGHRS and CDR2 as YFSETQ.

A note on this clone: Different DNA sequences within this sample yield the same CDR3. The rearrangement uses TRBV6-5 and TRBJ1-1; D gene ambiguous. CDR1 and CDR2 from the germline V gene are MNHEY and SVGAGI. V dropped 0 bases and J dropped 4 bases, with 6 bases sitting between them. CDR3 length: 13 amino acids. The CDR3 region is CASSYSWGTEAFF. The CDR3 nucleotides read TGTGCCAGCAGTTACTCCTGGGGCACTGAAGCTTTCTTT.

Comment on this clone: This CDR3 is also generated by other DNA sequences in the sample. The V gene is TRBV29-1, the J gene TRBJ2-7, with a tentative D call TRBD2 (6 bases). Trimming took 0 bases from V and 4 from J, leaving 7 bases between them. The CDR3 loop spans 12 amino acids. The germline V gene encodes CDR1 SQVTM and CDR2 ANQGSEA. The CDR3 coding sequence is TGCAGCGTTGAAGATGGGACTTACGAGCAGTACTTC. Encoded protein: CSVEDGTYEQYF.

As for this clone: Other DNA sequences in this specimen translate into the identical CDR3. The J gene is TRBJ2-1, the V gene TRBV7-3; 8 bases fit TRBD1. This CDR3 is 15 amino acids long. V dropped 3 bases and J dropped 0; count of bases not matched to a gene: 1. Per the germline V gene, CDR1 is SGHTA and CDR2 is FQGTGA. Here the CDR3 reads CASSFDRGSYNEQFF. The CDR3 nucleotides are TGTGCCAGCAGCTTCGACAGGGGCTCCTACAATGAGCAGTTCTTC.

CDR3 sequence: CASSPIAGKSEAFF. The CDR3 DNA reads as TGTGCCAGCAGCCCAATTGCGGGGAAATCTGAAGCTTTCTTT. The chain links TRBV5-5 to TRBJ1-1; D unresolved. CDR3 size: 14 residues. The germline V gene has CDR1 SGHKS and CDR2 YYEKEE (reference sequence). V shed 4 bases and J shed 6 bases, with 16 bases lying between them.

This clone was detected once. The chain combines TRBV28 with TRBJ2-1; possible D gene TRBD1, 6 bases. The CDR3 has 18 amino acids. Germline CDR1 and CDR2: MDHEN and SYDVKM. The germline V and J ends were trimmed by 6 bases and 6 bases, with 27 bases remaining between them. CDR3 loop: CASSPRIGKGGTVNEQFF. The CDR3 DNA reads TGTGCCAGCAGCCCCCGAATCGGGAAAGGGGGAACAGTCAATGAGCAGTTCTTC. Full variable domain (missing parts from reference TRBV28 and TRBJ2-1): DVKVTQSSRYLVKRTGEKVFLECVQDMDHENMFWYRQDPGLGLRLIYFSYDVKMKEKGDIPEGYSVSREKKERFSLILESASTNQTSMYLCASSPRIGKGGTVNEQFFGPGTRLTVL.

This chain connects TRBV28 to TRBJ2-3; 9 nucleotides match TRBD1. Trimming took 2 bases from V and 4 from J; bases not matched to a gene: 7. Per germline, CDR1 MDHEN and CDR2 SYDVKM. This CDR3 has 16 residues. This CDR3 is CASSLTGTGRADTQYF. The CDR3 DNA reads as TGTGCCAGCAGTTTAACCGGGACAGGGCGTGCAGATACGCAGTATTTT.

The chain combines TRBV19 with TRBJ1-5; TRBD1 agrees at 9 bases. Germline trimming cut 7 bases from V and 7 bases from J; bases unmatched to any gene: 14. This CDR3 has 16 residues. Per germline, CDR1 LNHDA and CDR2 SQIVND (reference sequence). This chain's CDR3 is CASTTTGTGIDQPQHF. DNA for the CDR3: TGTGCCAGTACGACGACCGGGACAGGGATCGACCAGCCCCAGCATTTT.

The rearrangement joins TRBV5-6 to TRBJ2-5, with unresolved D. The germline gives CDR1 SGHDT, CDR2 YYEEEE. V gave up 3 bases and J gave up 3 bases, with 9 bases separating them. The CDR3 spans 13 residues. CDR3 residues: CASSSTLEETQYF. DNA of the CDR3: TGTGCCAGCAGCTCGACTCTGGAAGAGACCCAGTACTTC.